The text below deals with one T cell receptor (beta chain). What it binds is unknown. The data were obtained in a study of T cell clonotyping in hematopoietic cell transplantation. The assay was immunoSEQ multiplex PCR, and TCRdb's table has in-frame clones only and misses some. The sample contains about 12,000 clones, about half of which appear only once. Trimming removed 0 bases at V and 1 base at J, with 14 bases between. CDR3 length: 17 amino acids. CDR1 and CDR2 (germline): SGDLS, YYNGEE. Findings and limits, study-wide: Pathologically expanded recipient clonotypes increased progressively from day 30 to day 180 as diversity fell. Graft donor and pretransplant recipient Inverse Simpson Index values predicted broader posttransplant TCR diversity.

The sequence derives from a middle-aged man in good health. Some clones in this sample may be carry-over from other donors' samples. The source material was peripheral blood mononuclear cells. The rearrangement links TRBV9 to TRBJ1-3, with D unclear. CDR3 loop: CASSVAIPSGSGNTIYF. In nucleotides, the CDR3 is TGTGCCAGCAGCGTAGCTATCCCCAGTGGATCTGGAAACACCATATATTTT.